This entry is about one T cell receptor (beta chain). The antigen is undetermined. With a much larger clone just one base away, this may be a read error. Cultured CD4+ T cell DNA underwent sequencing with the Oncomine TCR Beta short-read assay. In TCRdb, the PCR reads were re-called with MiXCR into one record per CDR3 protein. The repertoire has approximately 13,000 distinct CDR3 sequences, 40% to 65% of them found once; the top ten carry 16%. The source of the sample is a study of vaccination and CD4 T cells after COVID-19. Study-wide background: Culture controls were given either a CEFX pool, an HIV-1 Nef pool, or no peptide. Findings and caveats of the study: Among reactive clones from convalescent patients, a median about 83% appeared only post-vaccination.

This CDR3 has 13 amino acids. Deletions cut 7 bases from V and 3 bases from J, with 13 bases between. Germline V gene sequence: CDR1 SGHNT, CDR2 YENEEA. The treatment here: roughly nine-day PBMC culture with coronavirus spike peptide pools or control peptides (ViraFEST assay). The rearrangement uses TRBV11-3 and TRBJ2-7; tentative D call: TRBD1 (6 bases). The origin of this receptor is a human donor who had recovered from COVID-19. The sequenced material came from CD4+ T cells from blood, cultured in vitro. The CDR3 bases are TGTGCCAGCAACTCGGGACACAGCTACGAGCAGTACTTC. It is translated as CASNSGHSYEQYF.